The entry below gives a single T cell receptor beta chain sequence along with its context. The CDR3 consists of 13 residues. Trimming cost V 2 bases and J 11 bases, with 13 bases left between them. In germline, CDR1 is MDHEN, CDR2 SYDVKM. This sample was taken from a study of cytomegalovirus exposure and HLA in healthy donors. In the PCR, 60 Vbeta and 13 Jbeta primers were used. Sequencing was performed with immunoSEQ multiplex PCR; in TCRdb, only in-frame clones are kept and a portion is missing. The repertoire holds 120,000 to 150,000 clones, with about 80% as singletons. The TCR originated in a man aged 25 to 40 in good health and CMV-seropositive. The V call is TRBV28, the J call TRBJ1-5, with no clear D. Sequencing was performed on PBMCs. The CDR3 reads CASSLMQSGAQHF. In DNA form, the CDR3 reads TGTGCCAGCAGTTTAATGCAGTCCGGAGCCCAGCATTTT.